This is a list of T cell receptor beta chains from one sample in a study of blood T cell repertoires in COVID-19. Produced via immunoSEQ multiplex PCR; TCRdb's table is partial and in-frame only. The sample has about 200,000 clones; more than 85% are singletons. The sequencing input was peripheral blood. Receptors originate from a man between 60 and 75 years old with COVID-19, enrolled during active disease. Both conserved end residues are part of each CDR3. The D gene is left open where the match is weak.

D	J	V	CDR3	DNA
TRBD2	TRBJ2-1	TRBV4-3	CASSQEKREGGLHNEQFF	TGCGCCAGCAGCCAAGAAAAGCGGGAGGGGGGTCTACACAATGAGCAGTTCTTC
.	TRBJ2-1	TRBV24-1	CATSAVLDNEQFF	TGTGCCACCAGTGCGGTCCTAGACAATGAGCAGTTCTTC
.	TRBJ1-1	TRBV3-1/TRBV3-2	CASSQDLGGGSISEAFF	TGTGCCAGCAGCCAAGATTTAGGGGGGGGGTCTATTTCTGAAGCTTTCTTT
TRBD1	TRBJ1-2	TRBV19	CASRRQGALGYGYTF	TGTGCCAGTAGGAGACAGGGGGCCCTTGGCTATGGCTACACCTTC
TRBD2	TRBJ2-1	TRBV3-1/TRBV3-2	CASSQRTVKIAGGRGDEQFF	TGTGCCAGCAGCCAACGGACAGTGAAGATAGCGGGAGGGAGGGGTGATGAGCAGTTCTTC
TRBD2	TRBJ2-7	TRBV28	CASRPGTGQAGGPWEQYF	TGTGCCAGCAGACCCGGGACGGGGCAAGCGGGAGGGCCTTGGGAGCAGTACTTC
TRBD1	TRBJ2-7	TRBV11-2	CASSLGTGGPYEQYF	TGTGCCAGCAGCTTAGGGACAGGCGGGCCCTACGAGCAGTACTTC
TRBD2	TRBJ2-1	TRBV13	CASSTRTSGAYNEQFF	TGTGCCAGCAGCACTCGGACTAGCGGCGCCTACAATGAGCAGTTCTTC
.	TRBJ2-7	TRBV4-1	CASSQDAGGSYEQYF	TGCGCCAGCAGCCAAGATGCAGGGGGGTCCTACGAGCAGTACTTC
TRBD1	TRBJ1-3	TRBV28	CASSWDRANSGNTIYF	TGTGCCAGCAGTTGGGACAGAGCCAACTCTGGAAACACCATATATTTT
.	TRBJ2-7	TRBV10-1	CASERRDSRSYEQYF	TGCGCCAGCGAGCGGAGGGATAGCAGATCCTACGAGCAGTACTTC